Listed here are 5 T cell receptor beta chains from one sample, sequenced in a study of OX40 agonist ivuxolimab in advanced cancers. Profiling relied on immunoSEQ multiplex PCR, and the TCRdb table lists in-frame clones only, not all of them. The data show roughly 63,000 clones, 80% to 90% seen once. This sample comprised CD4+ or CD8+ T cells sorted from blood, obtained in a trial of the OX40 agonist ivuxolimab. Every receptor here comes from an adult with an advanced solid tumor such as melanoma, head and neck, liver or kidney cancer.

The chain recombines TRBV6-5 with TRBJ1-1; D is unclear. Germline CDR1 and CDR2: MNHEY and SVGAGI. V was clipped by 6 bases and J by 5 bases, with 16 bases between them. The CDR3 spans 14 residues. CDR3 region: CASSQSGGWTEAFF. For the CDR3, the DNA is TGTGCCAGCAGCCAATCCGGAGGTTGGACTGAAGCTTTCTTT.

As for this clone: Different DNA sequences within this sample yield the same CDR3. In DNA form, the CDR3 reads TGTGCCAGCAGCTTAGCCCTAACCGGGGAGCTGTTTTTT. It encodes CASSLALTGELFF. The chain has TRBV7-9 and TRBJ2-2; D unresolved. Germline lookup yields CDR1 SEHNR and CDR2 FQNEAQ (reference sequence). The V end lost 0 bases, the J end lost 5 bases, and 4 bases lay between the germline ends. CDR3 length: 13 residues.

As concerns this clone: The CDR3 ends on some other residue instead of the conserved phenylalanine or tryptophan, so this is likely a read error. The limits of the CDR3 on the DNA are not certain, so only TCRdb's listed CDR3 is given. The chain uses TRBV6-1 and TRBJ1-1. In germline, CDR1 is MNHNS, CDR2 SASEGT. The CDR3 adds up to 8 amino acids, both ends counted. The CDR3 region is CASSDLGG.

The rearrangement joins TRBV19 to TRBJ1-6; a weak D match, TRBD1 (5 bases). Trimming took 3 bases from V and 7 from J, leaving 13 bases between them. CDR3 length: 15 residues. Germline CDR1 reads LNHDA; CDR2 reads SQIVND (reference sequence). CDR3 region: CASSIGAGTNSPLHF. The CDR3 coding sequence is TGTGCCAGTAGTATTGGAGCAGGGACCAATTCACCCCTCCACTTT.

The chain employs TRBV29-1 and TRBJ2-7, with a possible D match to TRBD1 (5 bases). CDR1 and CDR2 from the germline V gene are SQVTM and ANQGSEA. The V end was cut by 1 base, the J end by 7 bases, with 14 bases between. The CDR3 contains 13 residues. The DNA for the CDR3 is TGCAGCGTTGAAGTGGTGACAGCAGGAGAGCAGTACTTC. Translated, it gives CSVEVVTAGEQYF.